This TCR beta chain comes out of a study of T-cell memory formation after mild COVID-19 (dated by TCRdb to about 2021). Describing the broader study: TCR sequence clusters from the two donors were found to be largely donor specific. In two donors, T-cell clones that expanded and contracted after mild COVID-19 were tracked by sequencing TCRalpha and TCRbeta repertoires over time. Two young, previously healthy adult volunteers, one female and one male, were included in the cohort.

This clonotype showed up just a few times. This receptor's antigen is unknown. One base away there is no much larger clone; base qualities are not given. The paper as a whole reports these results and caveats: Clones contracting from day 15 to 85 had balanced CD4/CD8 phenotypes, while a second wave expanding from day 15 to 37 was biased towards CD4+. Some responding clones were found in pre-infection memory, which suggests that pre-existing cross-reactive memory T cells took part in the SARS-CoV-2 response. Only a couple of mild cases were covered by the study, and larger cohorts that include severe cases with pre-infection samples were considered necessary. Contracting CD4+ clones appeared mostly in the CM and EM memory subsets, whereas CD8+ clones were enriched in EMRA. SARS-CoV-2 specificity of the second-wave clones peaking on day 37 was not confirmed.

Ficoll-Paque density gradient centrifugation was the method used to isolate PBMCs. The reads were generated on an Illumina NovaSeq 6000. TCRalpha and TCRbeta cDNA libraries were constructed by 5'RACE with constant-segment primers, with sample barcodes and unique molecular identifiers being introduced. Trizol reagent was used to extract RNA from every sample. Amplification of the libraries took two PCR steps, and the second step added a second sample barcode plus Illumina TruSeq adapters. Libraries were sequenced on an Illumina NovaSeq with 2 x 150 bp paired-end reads. For the original study's pipeline: Demultiplexing of reads and collapsing into UMI-guided consensus sequences were performed with migec v1.2.7. Using mixcr v2.1.11, UMI consensuses were aligned to TRA and TRB V and J templates and then assembled into clonotypes. A clonotype was counted as expanded or contracted only when both edgeR and NoisET called the clonotype significant, with the noise models trained on biological replicates. For edgeR calls, the thresholds were a false discovery rate-adjusted p below 0.01 and a log2 fold-change of 1. As an exploratory analysis of dynamics, max-normalized trajectories of the 1000 most abundant clonotypes were examined by PCA with hierarchical clustering. Separately sequenced CD4+ and CD8+ repertoires were used to assign a CD4 or CD8 phenotype to each responding clone. Using fastp at Q25 and MiXCR, TCRdb reprocessed the public reads and kept productive beta chains. Rows with a matching CDR3 protein are joined into one entry that keeps the most common DNA and genes. The V and J calls reflect TCRdb's pipeline rather than the authors' work. In all, the sample holds fewer than 500,000 distinct CDR3 sequences, and 25% of those were seen once. The leading ten clones occupy under 15% of the sample.

The clonotype was recovered from an adult woman who had mild COVID-19 (a few samples of this study predate the infection). The sample titles of this study are shuffled in the database, so cell type and time point are left out; the donor was told from shared clones. The sample taken for sequencing was PBMCs or a T cell subset sorted from them (not recorded which).

The DNA sequence reads TGTGCCAGCCAAGACCCCCGAGGACCCCAGTACTTC. This codes for CASQDPRGPQYF. The receptor chain draws on TRBV6-6 and TRBJ2-7; the D gene cannot be named for sure. Taken from cysteine to phenylalanine, the CDR3 has 12 residues. The retained sequence is limited to the CDR3, 36 bases, with the frame set at the first base. The germline ends are 18 bases apart after V is trimmed by 8 bases and J by 10 bases. The germline V gene (reference sequence) supplies CDR1 MNHNY and CDR2 SVGAGI.